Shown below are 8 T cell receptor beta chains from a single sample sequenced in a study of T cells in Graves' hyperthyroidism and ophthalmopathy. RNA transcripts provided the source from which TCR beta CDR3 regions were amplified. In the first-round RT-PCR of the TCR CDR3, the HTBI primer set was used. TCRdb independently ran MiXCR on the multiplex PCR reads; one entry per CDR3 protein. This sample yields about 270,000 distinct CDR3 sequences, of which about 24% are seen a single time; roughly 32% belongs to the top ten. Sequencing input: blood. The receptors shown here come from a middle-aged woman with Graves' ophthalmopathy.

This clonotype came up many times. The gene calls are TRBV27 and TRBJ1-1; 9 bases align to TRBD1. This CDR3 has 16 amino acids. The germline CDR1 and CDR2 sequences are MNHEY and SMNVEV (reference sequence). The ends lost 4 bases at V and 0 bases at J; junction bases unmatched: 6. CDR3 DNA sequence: TGTGCCAGCAGTTCCCCGGGACAGGGAATGAACACTGAAGCTTTCTTT. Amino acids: CASSSPGQGMNTEAFF.

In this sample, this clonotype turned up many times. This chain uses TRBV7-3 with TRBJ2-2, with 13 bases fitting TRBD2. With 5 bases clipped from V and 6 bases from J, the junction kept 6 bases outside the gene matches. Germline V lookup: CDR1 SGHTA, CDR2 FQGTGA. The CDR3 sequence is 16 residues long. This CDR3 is CASSLPGLAGPGELFF. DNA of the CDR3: TGTGCCAGCAGCCTCCCGGGACTAGCGGGACCCGGGGAGCTGTTTTTT.

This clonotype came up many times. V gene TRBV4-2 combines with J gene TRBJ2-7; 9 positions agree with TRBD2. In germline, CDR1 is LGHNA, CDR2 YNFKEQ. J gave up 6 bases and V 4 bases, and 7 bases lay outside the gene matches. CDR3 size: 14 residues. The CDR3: CASSRLSTSGEQYF. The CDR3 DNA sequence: TGTGCCAGCAGCCGACTTTCGACTAGCGGCGAGCAGTACTTC.

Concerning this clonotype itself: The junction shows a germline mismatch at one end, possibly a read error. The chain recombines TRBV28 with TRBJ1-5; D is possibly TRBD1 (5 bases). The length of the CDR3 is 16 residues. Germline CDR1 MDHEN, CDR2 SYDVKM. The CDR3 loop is CASSSSDKALNQPQPF. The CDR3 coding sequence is TGTGCCAGCAGCTCTTCGGACAAGGCACTAAATCAGCCCCAGCCTTTT.

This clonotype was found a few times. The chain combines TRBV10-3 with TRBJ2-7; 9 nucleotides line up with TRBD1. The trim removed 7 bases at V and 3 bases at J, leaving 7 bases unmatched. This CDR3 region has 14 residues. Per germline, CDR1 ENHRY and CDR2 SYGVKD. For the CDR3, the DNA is TGTGCCATCACTATCCTGGGACAGGGCTACGAGCAGTACTTC. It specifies CAITILGQGYEQYF.

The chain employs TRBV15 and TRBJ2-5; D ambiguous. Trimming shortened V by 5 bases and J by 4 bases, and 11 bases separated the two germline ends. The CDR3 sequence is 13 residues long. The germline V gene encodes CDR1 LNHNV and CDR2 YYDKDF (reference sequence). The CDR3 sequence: CATSCRAGETQYF. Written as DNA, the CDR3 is TGTGCCACCAGCTGTCGAGCTGGAGAGACCCAGTACTTC.

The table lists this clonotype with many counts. The chain's CDR3 is CAISDLTGGNYEQYF. The CDR3 DNA sequence: TGTGCCATCAGTGACCTGACAGGGGGTAACTACGAGCAGTACTTC. The chain uses TRBV10-3 and TRBJ2-7; 9 bases fit TRBD1. Germline lookup yields CDR1 ENHRY and CDR2 SYGVKD. CDR3 size: 15 residues. V dropped 3 bases and J dropped 3; count of bases not matched to a gene: 6.

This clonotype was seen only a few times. CDR3 DNA sequence: TGTGCCAGCAGTTCCACAGTAACCTTAGGCTACACCTTC. Amino acid sequence: CASSSTVTLGYTF. The rearrangement joins TRBV7-2 to TRBJ1-2; D unresolved. V was pared by 6 bases and J by 8 bases, with 16 bases between. The CDR3 spans 13 residues. Germline values: CDR1 SGHTA, CDR2 FQGNSA.